The T cell receptor (beta chain) under discussion was sequenced for a study of blood T cells in healthy people across ages. Study-wide results and limits: TCR beta diversity tracked closely with naive T cell percentage. Long-lived and aged donors differed, with more naive CD4+ cells and higher diversity in the long-lived.

Sample-barcoded 5' priming and a J-beta primer mix drove a second PCR of about 6 to 12 cycles. A template-switch adaptor with 12 random nucleotides tagged each cDNA molecule. MiXCR, run by TCRdb on the 5' RACE reads, gives a single entry per CDR3 protein. The profile covers about 2 million distinct CDR3 sequences, with 49% appearing a single time and 2.1% taken by the ten largest. This clonotype showed up just a few times. Antigen specificity is unknown. Extraction of total RNA produced a minimum of 5 micrograms from each sample. This TCR derives from a woman between 35 and 50 years old in good health. Sequenced material: blood.

The CDR3 region is CASEGQGSYEQYF. CDR3 nucleotide sequence: TGTGCCAGCGAAGGACAGGGCTCCTACGAGCAGTACTTC. The chain joins TRBV7-6 to TRBJ2-7, with 8 nucleotides matching TRBD1. Germline V lookup: CDR1 SGHVS, CDR2 FNYEAQ. V was pared by 8 bases and J by 0 bases, with 3 bases of the junction left unmatched. The CDR3 totals 13 residues.